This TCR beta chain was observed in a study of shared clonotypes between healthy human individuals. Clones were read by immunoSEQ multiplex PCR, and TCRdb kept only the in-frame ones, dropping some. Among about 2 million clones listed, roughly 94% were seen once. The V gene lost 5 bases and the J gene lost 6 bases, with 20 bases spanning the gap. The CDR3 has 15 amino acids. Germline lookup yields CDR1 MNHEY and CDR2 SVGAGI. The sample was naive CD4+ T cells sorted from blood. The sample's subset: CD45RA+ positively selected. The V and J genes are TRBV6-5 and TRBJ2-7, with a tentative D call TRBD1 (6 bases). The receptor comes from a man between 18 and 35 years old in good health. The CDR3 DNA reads TGTGCCAGCAGTGCCAACCAACAGGGAAGAAGCGAGCAGTACTTC. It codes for CASSANQQGRSEQYF.